The 19 T cell receptor beta chains below were found in one sample sequenced in a study of neurological immune-mediated disorders. TCRdb re-analysed the 5' RACE reads in MiXCR, keeping a single row per CDR3 protein. There are fewer than 30,000 distinct CDR3 sequences in the sample; 10% to 15% occur only once, and around 13% lies in the top ten. The sample taken for sequencing was PBMCs. These receptors were taken from a woman in her fifties or sixties with HTLV-1-associated myelopathy (HAM/TSP).

This clonotype was seen many times. DNA for the CDR3: TGCAGCGGCCACCAGAGCTCCTACAATGAGCAGTTCTTC. Translation gives CSGHQSSYNEQFF. The chain is built from TRBV29-1 and TRBJ2-1; D is ambiguous. The germline V gene encodes CDR1 SQVTM and CDR2 ANQGSEA. V lost 7 bases, J lost 0 bases, and 10 bases lay in between. This CDR3 has 13 residues.

Ten or more counts support this clonotype. The chain has TRBV20-1 and TRBJ2-3, with TRBD2 identical over 8 bases. Germline CDR1 reads DFQATT; CDR2 reads SNEGSKA (reference sequence). CDR3 size: 18 residues. The junction had 12 bases not matched to a gene; V was cut back by 1 base and J by 0 bases. The CDR3 loop reads CSARGAGEAGGSTDTQYF. The CDR3, as DNA: TGCAGTGCTAGAGGCGCCGGAGAGGCGGGAGGTAGCACAGATACGCAGTATTTT.

In this sample, this clonotype turned up many times. A read error is possible here, since a much larger clone lies one base away. J is TRBJ1-4 and V is TRBV20-1; D is undetermined. Germline CDR1 and CDR2: DFQATT and SNEGSKA (reference sequence). The CDR3 runs to 13 residues. V was shortened by 3 bases and J by 4 bases, with 9 bases between the two germline ends. CDR3 residues: CSASRLGNEKLFF. CDR3 sequence (DNA): TGCAGTGCTAGTCGATTGGGTAATGAAAAACTGTTTTTT.

V and J are TRBV5-1 and TRBJ2-1, with D unclear. Deletions cut 0 bases from V and 9 bases from J, with 10 bases between. CDR3 size: 13 residues. From germline, CDR1 is SGHRS and CDR2 YFSETQ. The CDR3 spells CASSLEISGEQFF. Written as DNA, the CDR3 is TGCGCCAGCAGCTTGGAGATCTCGGGTGAGCAGTTCTTC.

This clonotype was recorded at least ten times. V and J are TRBV21-1 and TRBJ2-7; the D segment call TRBD2 is taken from the table without a DNA check. TRBV21-1 is a pseudogene. The CDR3 extends over 19 amino acids. The CDR3 DNA follows: TGTGCCAGCAGCGCTTCAACGGGACTAGCGGGGGGGCTTACCTACGAGCAGTACTTC. Residues: CASSASTGLAGGLTYEQYF.

By share, this clonotype ranks as medium-sized. This rearrangement joins TRBV20-1 to TRBJ1-2; D is unclear. V shed 3 bases and J shed 6 bases, with 8 bases lying between them. CDR3 length equals 11 residues. Germline V gene data show CDR1 as DFQATT and CDR2 as SNEGSKA (reference sequence). CDR3 sequence: CSARKGDGYTF. The CDR3, as DNA: TGCAGTGCTAGGAAAGGAGATGGCTACACCTTC.

This clonotype was counted many times. The genes are TRBV29-1 and TRBJ2-7; tentative D call: TRBD1 (5 bases). This CDR3 has 11 residues. V was shortened by 8 bases and J by 5 bases, with 13 bases between the two germline ends. Germline assignment: CDR1 SQVTM and CDR2 ANQGSEA. DNA of the CDR3: TGCAGCTCTGGACACTCGGACGAGCAGTACTTC. Amino acid sequence: CSSGHSDEQYF.

This clonotype was recorded many times. This rearrangement joins TRBV13 to TRBJ1-2, with D unclear. The germline V and J ends were trimmed by 6 bases and 6 bases, with 20 bases remaining between them. The CDR3 covers 15 residues. The germline V gene encodes CDR1 PRHDT and CDR2 FYEKMQ (reference sequence). CDR3 protein: CASSTSYSHSHGYTF. The CDR3 DNA follows: TGTGCCAGCAGTACCTCGTACTCCCACTCCCATGGCTACACCTTC.

This clonotype rates as medium-sized. J is TRBJ2-3 and V is TRBV15; possibly TRBD2 for D (6 bases). The V end was cut by 0 bases, the J end by 5 bases, with 12 bases between. The CDR3 has 15 amino acids. Germline CDR1 LNHNV, CDR2 YYDKDF (reference sequence). CDR3 DNA sequence: TGTGCCACCAGCAGAGATCAAGTAGCGGTAGATACGCAGTATTTT. Amino acid sequence: CATSRDQVAVDTQYF.

This chain connects TRBV7-9 to TRBJ2-4; TRBD1 aligns across 7 bases. The CDR3 runs to 15 residues. Trimming took 5 bases from V and 10 from J; bases not matched to a gene: 14. CDR1 SEHNR and CDR2 FQNEAQ come from the germline V gene (reference sequence). DNA for the CDR3: TGTGCCAGCAGCCCGAGGACAGGAGGAGAAGGGATTCAGTACTTC. Protein product: CASSPRTGGEGIQYF.

This clonotype rates as medium-sized. The chain carries TRBV6-5 and TRBJ1-2, with D hard to call. The CDR3 totals 13 residues. V was clipped by 0 bases and J by 8 bases, with 10 bases between them. Germline CDR1 reads MNHEY; CDR2 reads SVGAGI. The CDR3 sequence: CASSYSRAGGYTF. The DNA for the CDR3 is TGTGCCAGCAGTTACTCGAGGGCGGGAGGCTACACCTTC.

The sample holds many counts of this clonotype. The gene calls are TRBV7-7 and TRBJ1-1, with TRBD1 matching 7 bases. The length of the CDR3 is 17 residues. V dropped 5 bases and J dropped 7; count of bases not matched to a gene: 19. Germline CDR1 is SSHAT and CDR2 is FNYEAQ (reference sequence). The CDR3 loop reads CASSRYRQGPGRSEAFF. The CDR3 DNA follows: TGTGCCAGCAGCCGATACCGACAGGGCCCTGGTAGGAGTGAAGCTTTCTTT. The variable domain in full, completed from reference TRBV7-7 and TRBJ1-1, reads GAGVSQSPRYKVTKRGQDVTLRCDPISSHATLYWYQQALGQGPEFLTYFNYEAQPDKSGLPSDRFSAERPEGSISTLTIQRTEQRDSAMYRCASSRYRQGPGRSEAFFGQGTRLTVV.

With respect to this clonotype: This may be a read error: a much more frequent sequence differs by one nucleotide. The chain joins TRBV10-2 to TRBJ1-1; D call uncertain. This CDR3 has 12 residues. The germline CDR1 and CDR2 sequences are WSHSY and SAAADI. CDR3 in DNA: TGCGCCAGCAGTGAGCAGACCGCTGAAACTTTCTTT. This encodes CASSEQTAETFF.

This clonotype was counted a few times. The chain links TRBV29-1 to TRBJ2-3; TRBD2 matches at 13 bases. The V gene's germline CDR1 is SQVTM and CDR2 ANQGSEA. This CDR3 comprises 15 residues. Unmatched junction bases numbered 7, after V lost 6 bases and J lost 4 bases. CDR3 in amino acids: CSVGPGLAGSDTQYF. The CDR3 nucleotides read TGCAGCGTGGGACCGGGACTAGCGGGATCAGATACGCAGTATTTT.

In its sample, this clonotype was seen many times. The chain employs TRBV5-1 and TRBJ2-3; D is unresolved. The V gene lost 5 bases and the J gene lost 6 bases, with 13 bases spanning the gap. The CDR3 contains 13 residues. Germline values: CDR1 SGHRS, CDR2 YFSETQ. CDR3 amino acids: CASSPPPSDTQYF. The CDR3 nucleotides are TGCGCCAGCAGTCCCCCACCATCCGATACGCAGTATTTT.

This clonotype showed up many times. The rearrangement links TRBV4-2 to TRBJ1-2; D not resolved. The CDR3 has 16 amino acids. The V end was cut by 1 base, the J end by 0 bases, with 12 bases between. CDR1 is LGHNA, CDR2 YNFKEQ, per germline. The CDR3 sequence: CASSQAAGGTNYGYTF. As DNA, the CDR3 is TGTGCCAGCAGCCAAGCTGCGGGAGGAACTAACTATGGCTACACCTTC.

This rearrangement joins TRBV20-1 to TRBJ2-5; D perhaps matches TRBD2 (5 bases). Germline V gene lookup returns CDR1 DFQATT and CDR2 SNEGSKA (reference sequence). V was clipped by 3 bases and J by 0 bases, with 11 bases between them. The CDR3 extends over 14 amino acids. The CDR3 here is CSASRPEDQETQYF. CDR3 bases: TGCAGTGCTAGTCGCCCGGAGGACCAAGAGACCCAGTACTTC.

This clonotype was seen many times. V usage is TRBV20-1 and J usage is TRBJ2-7; 9 nucleotides match TRBD2. This CDR3 is built from 13 residues. V trimming: 4 bases; J trimming: 7 bases; junction bases outside the gene matches: 8. Germline V gene data show CDR1 as DFQATT and CDR2 as SNEGSKA (reference sequence). CDR3 protein: CSAILAGVGEQYF. CDR3 nucleotides: TGCAGTGCTATCTTAGCGGGGGTCGGGGAGCAGTACTTC.

This clonotype was seen repeatedly, ten times or more. V gene TRBV5-1 combines with J gene TRBJ1-4; tentatively, D is TRBD1 (6 bases). The V gene's germline CDR1 is SGHRS and CDR2 YFSETQ. The CDR3 has 12 residues. Trimming stripped 2 bases from V and 8 bases from J, with 7 bases between. The CDR3: CASSFGQEKLFF. The CDR3 nucleotides are TGCGCCAGCAGCTTTGGACAGGAAAAACTGTTTTTT. The full variable domain, completed using reference TRBV5-1 and TRBJ1-4, is KAGVTQTPRYLIKTRGQQVTLSCSPISGHRSVSWYQQTPGQGLQFLFEYFSETQRNKGNFPGRFSGRQFSNSRSEMNVSTLELGDSALYLCASSFGQEKLFFGSGTQLSVL.